This T cell receptor beta chain was documented in a study of cytomegalovirus exposure and HLA in healthy donors. Turning to the study itself: Earlier work reported 110 million or so unique TCR beta sequences from 170 million or so T cells.

General observations from the study: Several of the most significant clusters appeared, in a later analysis, to be linked to common viral pathogens.

The PCR ran on 60 Vbeta and 13 Jbeta primers. Per the authors' pipeline: The count from a later analysis was 79 million or so unique TCR beta chains, 9 million to 12 million of them shared. The data were produced by immunoSEQ multiplex PCR, yet TCRdb's version contains in-frame clones alone and is incomplete. V, J and clone size are those of that table, while D and trimming were read from the DNA. The repertoire holds 150,000 to 200,000 clones, with about 65% as singletons. About this clone: What it binds is unknown.

CDR1 is LGHNA and CDR2 is YNFKEQ in the germline V gene. This CDR3 contains 15 residues. Trimming removed 4 bases from V and 5 bases from J; junction bases left unmatched: 8. This chain uses TRBV4-2 with TRBJ2-5, with 9 bases matching TRBD2. This TCR came from a girl between 10 and 17 years old in good health and CMV-seronegative. Sequences were obtained from PBMCs. The CDR3 coding sequence is TGTGCCAGCAGCCCCACAGCGGGGGGACGGGAGACCCAGTACTTC. It encodes CASSPTAGGRETQYF.